The present T cell receptor (beta chain) was sequenced within a study of control samples from healthy donors and cancer patients. Assay: immunoSEQ multiplex PCR; the TCRdb copy retains only in-frame clones and omits some. The sample holds 50,000 to 55,000 clones, around 90% seen once. The CDR3 is 15 amino acids. V lost 7 bases, J lost 1 base, and 17 bases lay in between. The germline V gene has CDR1 SGHNT and CDR2 YYREEE (reference sequence). The sequenced material came from PBMCs. The chain recombines TRBV5-4 with TRBJ1-1; the D is unclear. The sequence was collected from a man in his 60s with head and neck cancer. CDR3 nucleotide sequence: TGTGCCAGCGGCTGGCCGGGCAGAGCGAACACTGAAGCTTTCTTT. This gives the protein CASGWPGRANTEAFF. Drawing the rest from reference TRBV5-4 and TRBJ1-1, the complete variable domain is ETGVTQSPTHLIKTRGQQVTLRCSSQSGHNTVSWYQQALGQGPQFIFQYYREEENGRGNFPPRFSGLQFPNYSSELNVNALELDDSALYLCASGWPGRANTEAFFGQGTRLTVV.